Presented here are 30 T cell receptor beta chains from one specimen sequenced in a study of beta chain features in type 1 diabetes. Findings of the study overall: In all four CD4+ subsets, TCRB CDR3 length was significantly, moderately reduced in type 1 diabetes.

No cognate antigen is known for these TCRs. All of the isolated RNA was reverse transcribed, so expressed TCRB transcripts were sequenced. Produced via immunoSEQ multiplex PCR; TCRdb's table is partial and in-frame only. The sample contains about 370,000 clones, 8.5% to 10% of which appear only once. Source material: central memory CD4+ T cells from blood. The receptors here all came from a man aged 25-40 years with type 1 diabetes.

This clone has just a few counts. The chain has TRBV15 and TRBJ2-1, with D hard to call. The germline gives CDR1 LNHNV, CDR2 YYDKDF (reference sequence). Trimming removed 8 bases from V and 3 bases from J, with 5 bases in between. The CDR3 consists of 11 residues. CDR3 in amino acids: CATGLYNEQFF. DNA for the CDR3: TGTGCCACCGGGCTCTACAATGAGCAGTTCTTC.

In its sample, this clone was seen a few times. This sequence joins TRBV5-1 and TRBJ1-2; 7 bases line up with TRBD1. Germline CDR1 SGHRS, CDR2 YFSETQ. This CDR3 has 14 residues. V was clipped by 0 bases and J by 6 bases; unmatched bases: 5. The CDR3 protein is CASSLGSGTDGYTF. In nucleotides, the CDR3 is TGCGCCAGCAGCTTGGGGTCCGGGACAGATGGCTACACCTTC.

The chain employs TRBV5-6 and TRBJ2-3; 7 bases line up with TRBD1. The junction had 4 bases not matched to a gene; V was cut back by 4 bases and J by 2 bases. CDR3 length: 14 amino acids. The germline gives CDR1 SGHDT, CDR2 YYEEEE. As DNA, the CDR3 is TGTGCCAGCAGCAGGGACAGACCCACAGATACGCAGTATTTT. Translating it yields CASSRDRPTDTQYF.

J is TRBJ2-5 and V is TRBV7-9; 7 bases agree with TRBD2. Germline assignment: CDR1 SEHNR and CDR2 FQNEAQ (reference sequence). After removal of 3 bases from V and 7 bases from J, the junction contained 5 bases not matched to a gene. This CDR3 spans 13 amino acids. The CDR3 DNA reads as TGTGCCAGCAGCTTGGCGGGAGAAGGGACCCAGTACTTC. Translating it yields CASSLAGEGTQYF.

This rearrangement joins TRBV5-1 to TRBJ2-7; either TRBD1 or TRBD2 may supply D (5 bases each). The V end lost 0 bases, the J end lost 4 bases, and 14 bases lay between the germline ends. CDR3 length equals 15 residues. Per germline, CDR1 SGHRS and CDR2 YFSETQ. The CDR3 loop is CASSLGEGFSYEQYF. Written as DNA, the CDR3 is TGCGCCAGCAGCTTGGGTGAGGGGTTCTCGTACGAGCAGTACTTC.

This clone came up a few times. The J gene is TRBJ1-2, the V gene TRBV7-3; D call uncertain. Trimming pared 1 base from V and 4 bases from J, leaving 10 bases between. Germline CDR1 and CDR2: SGHTA and FQGTGA. The CDR3 has 14 residues. The CDR3 region has the DNA TGTGCCAGCAGCTTAAATCAGGCGTCCTATGGCTACACCTTC. Amino acids: CASSLNQASYGYTF.

This clone was picked up a small number of times. The rearrangement links TRBV15 to TRBJ1-5; no clear D. V lost 1 base and J 3 bases, leaving 7 bases between the germline ends. Germline V CDR1 and CDR2: LNHNV, YYDKDF (reference sequence). The CDR3 sequence is 14 residues long. CDR3 in amino acids: CATSRGSDNQPQHF. DNA for the CDR3: TGTGCCACCAGCAGAGGGAGTGACAATCAGCCCCAGCATTTT.

The sample holds a few counts of this clone. J is TRBJ2-7 and V is TRBV7-2, with 9 bases identical to TRBD1. The CDR3 spans 14 residues. Trimming took 5 bases from V and 3 from J; bases not matched to a gene: 5. CDR1 and CDR2 from the germline V gene are SGHTA and FQGNSA. The CDR3 coding sequence is TGTGCCAGCAGCCGACAGGGACAGGGCTACGAGCAGTACTTC. It translates to CASSRQGQGYEQYF.

This chain joins TRBV4-3 and TRBJ2-7; the D gene could be TRBD1 or TRBD2 (5 bases each). V shed 0 bases and J shed 3 bases, with 12 bases lying between them. The germline CDR1 and CDR2 sequences are LGHNA and YSLEER. This CDR3 region has 15 residues. The CDR3: CASSQEEEGRYEQYF. CDR3 nucleotide sequence: TGCGCCAGCAGCCAAGAAGAAGAGGGACGCTACGAGCAGTACTTC.

This chain uses TRBV19 with TRBJ1-2; D may be TRBD1 (5 bases). The length of the CDR3 is 14 residues. Germline CDR1 is LNHDA and CDR2 is SQIVND (reference sequence). V was cut by 4 bases and J by 3 bases, with 12 bases left in between. The CDR3 DNA sequence: TGTGCCAGTAGTACCCACAGGAAGGACTATGGCTACACCTTC. Encoded protein: CASSTHRKDYGYTF.

The table lists this clone with a few counts. The rearrangement joins TRBV19 to TRBJ1-5, with TRBD1 matching over 10 bases. V gave up 5 bases and J gave up 6 bases; unmatched junction bases: 7. Per germline, CDR1 LNHDA and CDR2 SQIVND (reference sequence). The CDR3 runs to 15 residues. Here the CDR3 reads CASSGPGQGSQPQHF. For the CDR3, the DNA is TGTGCCAGTAGTGGACCGGGACAGGGGTCTCAGCCCCAGCATTTT.

This clone has just a few counts. This rearrangement joins TRBV6-1 to TRBJ2-1; TRBD2 is a possible D gene (6 bases). Germline lookup yields CDR1 MNHNS and CDR2 SASEGT. The CDR3 runs 14 residues. Trimming took 5 bases from V and 7 from J, leaving 15 bases between them. CDR3 in amino acids: CASSFGTGANEQFF. CDR3 coding DNA: TGTGCCAGCAGTTTTGGGACTGGGGCGAATGAGCAGTTCTTC.

V is TRBV28 and J is TRBJ2-3, with TRBD1 matching 8 bases. Germline V lookup: CDR1 MDHEN, CDR2 SYDVKM. The CDR3 is made up of 15 amino acids. The trim removed 6 bases at V and 4 bases at J, leaving 9 bases unmatched. CDR3 protein: CASSLSPRGPDTQYF. The CDR3 DNA follows: TGTGCCAGCAGCTTGAGTCCCAGGGGGCCAGATACGCAGTATTTT.

This clone has a count of ten or more. The rearrangement links TRBV28 to TRBJ2-1; the match to TRBD2 covers 13 bases. From germline, CDR1 is MDHEN and CDR2 SYDVKM. The CDR3 contains 15 residues. The V segment lost 5 bases and the J segment 7 bases; nucleotides outside the gene matches: 5. CDR3 bases: TGTGCCAGCAGTGGTGGACTAGCGGGAGAAAATGAGCAGTTCTTC. Its protein product is CASSGGLAGENEQFF.

CDR3 nucleotides: TGTGCCAGCAGCTTAGCGGCGGGTTTGGGCACTGAAGCTTTCTTT. It encodes CASSLAAGLGTEAFF. The chain uses TRBV11-3 and TRBJ1-1; D call uncertain. CDR1 and CDR2 from the germline V gene are SGHNT and YENEEA. Trimming pared 1 base from V and 4 bases from J, leaving 13 bases between. There are 15 residues in the CDR3.

This sequence joins TRBV29-1 and TRBJ1-3; no firm D call. The CDR3 contains 13 residues. The V end was cut by 2 bases, the J end by 1 base, with 6 bases between. Germline V gene lookup returns CDR1 SQVTM and CDR2 ANQGSEA. The CDR3 DNA follows: TGCAGCGTTGAATGGGTTTCTGGAAACACCATATATTTT. Its translation is CSVEWVSGNTIYF.

In nucleotides, the CDR3 is TGTGCCAGCAGTCCTCGTCCTGTCAAGGTCGGGGAGCTGTTTTTT. Its protein is CASSPRPVKVGELFF. This chain links TRBV6-5 with TRBJ2-2; D not resolved. Deletions cut 5 bases from V and 7 bases from J, with 17 bases between. In germline, CDR1 is MNHEY, CDR2 SVGAGI. CDR3 length: 15 amino acids.

This sequence joins TRBV30 and TRBJ2-1; D is uncertain. Germline lookup yields CDR1 GTSNPN and CDR2 SVGIG (reference sequence). The CDR3 is made up of 15 amino acids. V was cut by 3 bases and J by 1 base, with 13 bases left in between. CDR3 region: CAWRLFALSYNEQFF. DNA of the CDR3: TGTGCCTGGAGACTCTTCGCACTTTCCTACAATGAGCAGTTCTTC.

This clone was found a few times. J is TRBJ2-1 and V is TRBV2; tentatively, D is TRBD1 (5 bases). The CDR3 consists of 12 residues. The V and J ends lost 4 bases and 8 bases respectively, with 9 bases between them. In germline, CDR1 is SNHLY, CDR2 FYNNEI. The CDR3 bases are TGTGCCAGCAGTGGGCAGGGCGATGAGCAGTTCTTC. Amino acid sequence: CASSGQGDEQFF.

This rearrangement joins TRBV7-2 to TRBJ1-1; tentative D call: TRBD1 (5 bases). The CDR3 is 14 residues long. Trimming pared 1 base from V and 5 bases from J, leaving 11 bases between. CDR1 SGHTA and CDR2 FQGNSA come from the germline V gene. DNA of the CDR3: TGTGCCAGCAGCTTAGGAGGGGTAACAACTGAAGCTTTCTTT. The encoded protein is CASSLGGVTTEAFF.

This clone appeared a few times. The chain recombines TRBV5-4 with TRBJ2-5; D may be TRBD1 (6 bases). Trimming shortened V by 2 bases and J by 1 base, and 9 bases separated the two germline ends. Germline CDR1 SGHNT, CDR2 YYREEE (reference sequence). CDR3 size: 14 residues. CDR3 amino acids: CASSFGQSQETQYF. The CDR3 DNA reads TGTGCCAGCAGCTTTGGACAGAGCCAAGAGACCCAGTACTTC.

This clone was counted only a few times. The chain has TRBV28 and TRBJ1-4; TRBD1 might be the D (5 bases). The CDR3 spans 15 residues. Trimming shortened V by 7 bases and J by 0 bases, and 12 bases separated the two germline ends. CDR1 and CDR2 (germline): MDHEN, SYDVKM. The CDR3 sequence is CASNTLGATNEKLFF. In nucleotides, the CDR3 is TGTGCCAGCAACACACTGGGGGCAACTAATGAAAAACTGTTTTTT.

Many counts were recorded for this clone. V usage is TRBV29-1 and J usage is TRBJ1-1; TRBD1 matches 8 bases. The ends lost 6 bases at V and 5 bases at J; junction bases unmatched: 14. This CDR3 is 15 amino acids long. Germline V gene lookup returns CDR1 SQVTM and CDR2 ANQGSEA. The CDR3 loop is CSVASGQAGVTEAFF. The CDR3 DNA reads TGCAGCGTCGCCTCGGGACAGGCCGGGGTGACTGAAGCTTTCTTT.

This clone showed up just a few times. The J gene is TRBJ1-2, the V gene TRBV6-6; the match to TRBD1 covers 7 bases. V was clipped by 5 bases and J by 4 bases; unmatched bases: 13. The CDR3 is made up of 16 amino acids. CDR1 is MNHNY, CDR2 SVGAGI, per germline (reference sequence). Here the CDR3 DNA reads TGTGCCAGCAGTCCCTCGGGACAGCAAGGGGCCTATGGCTACACCTTC. This gives the protein CASSPSGQQGAYGYTF.

The V call is TRBV9, the J call TRBJ2-2; D perhaps matches TRBD1 (6 bases). There are 17 residues in the CDR3. CDR1 is SGDLS and CDR2 is YYNGEE in the germline V gene. Trimming left V 0 bases short and J 5 bases short, with 17 bases between. The CDR3 coding sequence is TGTGCCAGCAGCGTAGAGTCTGTGGGACACCTTACCGGGGAGCTGTTTTTT. Amino acid sequence: CASSVESVGHLTGELFF.

This clone turned up a few times. The V gene is TRBV21-1, the J gene TRBJ1-1. TRBV21-1 is given as a pseudogene. There are 16 residues in the CDR3. CDR3 protein: CASSEIEGKLNTEAFF. As DNA, the CDR3 is TGTGCCAGCAGCGAAATAGAAGGGAAACTGAACACTGAAGCTTTCTTT.

The V and J genes are TRBV7-2 and TRBJ2-7, with D perhaps TRBD1 or TRBD2 (5 bases each). Germline CDR1 and CDR2: SGHTA and FQGNSA. V was trimmed by 5 bases and J by 0 bases, leaving 14 bases between them. The CDR3 sequence is 15 residues long. In DNA, the CDR3 is TGTGCCAGCAGCCCTGGGGGTTCCAGCTCCTACGAGCAGTACTTC. Translating gives CASSPGGSSSYEQYF.

The chain employs TRBV5-1 and TRBJ2-3, with D possibly TRBD1 on 6 matching bases. CDR3 length: 16 residues. CDR1 and CDR2 from the germline V gene are SGHRS and YFSETQ. V lost 2 bases to trimming and J lost 2 bases, with 15 bases between them. Here the CDR3 DNA reads TGCGCCAGCAGCTTTTCGACAGGAAGGTCCACAGATACGCAGTATTTT. Residues: CASSFSTGRSTDTQYF.

This clone was counted a few times. The V gene is TRBV7-9, the J gene TRBJ1-2; D is perhaps TRBD1 (6 bases). The CDR3 sequence is 17 residues long. Germline V CDR1 and CDR2: SEHNR, FQNEAQ (reference sequence). V shed 2 bases and J shed 1 base, with 17 bases lying between them. The CDR3 DNA follows: TGTGCCAGCAGCTTACAGACCAGGGGCATTCTTAACTATGGCTACACCTTC. This sequence encodes CASSLQTRGILNYGYTF.

This clone was counted a few times. The rearrangement uses TRBV4-1 and TRBJ2-7, with TRBD1 as a possible D gene (5 bases). Germline V gives CDR1 MGHRA, CDR2 YSYEKL. Trimming left V 4 bases short and J 4 bases short, with 14 bases between. The CDR3 totals 14 residues. CDR3 residues: CASSRQPDSYEQYF. CDR3 sequence (DNA): TGCGCCAGCAGCCGCCAACCCGACAGTTACGAGCAGTACTTC.